This note documents a single TCR beta chain sequence. Trimming removed 7 bases from V and 4 bases from J, with 25 bases in between. This CDR3 comprises 16 residues. Germline V CDR1 and CDR2: SQVTM, ANQGSEA. RNA was isolated and reverse transcribed to cDNA, the sequencing template. Generated by immunoSEQ multiplex PCR, the TCRdb table keeps only in-frame clones and is missing some. The sample lists roughly 140,000 clones, approximately 53% seen once, with 15% to 20% in the top ten. This entry belongs to a study of CD8+ T cells in alopecia areata. The source is a human donor with alopecia areata. This specimen consisted of CD8+ T cells sorted from blood, obtained at week 0. V and J are TRBV29-1 and TRBJ1-2, with a weak D call TRBD1 (6 bases). The CDR3 protein is CSAFTRRGGGGYGYTF. The CDR3, as DNA: TGCAGCGCCTTCACCCGCCGTGGCGGGGGCGGCTATGGCTACACCTTC.